This TCR beta chain came from a study of T cell clonotyping in hematopoietic cell transplantation. Germline V gives CDR1 SGHNT, CDR2 YENEEA. The CDR3 sequence is 13 residues long. V was clipped by 0 bases and J by 7 bases, with 9 bases between them. Some clones are missing from TCRdb's copy, which holds only in-frame ones; the method was immunoSEQ multiplex PCR. The table records some 13,000 clones, roughly 92% of them present only once. Sample: PBMCs, taken 100 days after allogeneic stem cell transplant. The receptor's source is a female patient aged 45-65 years who had an allogeneic stem cell transplant from an unrelated donor, so the T cells may come from the graft donor. Some clones in this sample may be carry-over from other donors' samples. The V gene is TRBV11-3, the J gene TRBJ2-5; perhaps TRBD1 as D (6 bases). CDR3 sequence reads: CASSLDQGGTQYF. Here the CDR3 DNA reads TGTGCCAGCAGCTTAGATCAAGGGGGGACCCAGTACTTC.